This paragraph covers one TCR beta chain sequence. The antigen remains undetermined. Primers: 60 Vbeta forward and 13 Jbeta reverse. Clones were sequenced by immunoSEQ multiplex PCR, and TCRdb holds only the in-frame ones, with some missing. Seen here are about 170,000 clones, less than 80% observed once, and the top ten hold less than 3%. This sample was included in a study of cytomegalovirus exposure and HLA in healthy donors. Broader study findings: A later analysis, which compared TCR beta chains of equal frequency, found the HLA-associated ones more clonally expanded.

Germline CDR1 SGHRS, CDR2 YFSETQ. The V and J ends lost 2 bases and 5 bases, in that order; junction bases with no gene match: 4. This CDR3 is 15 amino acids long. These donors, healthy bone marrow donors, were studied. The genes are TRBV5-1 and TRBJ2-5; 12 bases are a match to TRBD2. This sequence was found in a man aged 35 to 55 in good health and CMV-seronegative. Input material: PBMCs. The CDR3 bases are TGCGCCAGCAGCTTTAGACTAGCGGGGGAGGAGACCCAGTACTTC. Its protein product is CASSFRLAGEETQYF.